This T cell receptor (beta chain) is drawn from a study of CD8+ T cells in alopecia areata. General study findings and limits: Among patients, TCR sharing was less clear than in mice, a difference possibly due in part to HLA diversity in the patient population. Scalp sequencing captures resident alphabeta T cells of normal skin too.

The authors extracted RNA and reverse transcribed it into cDNA as the sequencing template. Assay used: immunoSEQ multiplex PCR; TCRdb lists only in-frame clones, some missing. This sample carries about 110,000 clones, 50% to 60% of them seen once, and the ten largest clones take 20% to 30%. Regarding this clone: Its antigen is unidentified.

Germline V CDR1 and CDR2: PRHDT, FYEKMQ (reference sequence). Trimming cost V 2 bases and J 1 base, with 5 bases left between them. The length of the CDR3 is 13 residues. Patients with alopecia areata provided lesional scalp punch biopsies as well as peripheral blood. The chain links TRBV13 to TRBJ1-1; D call uncertain. The clonotype was recovered from a human donor with alopecia areata. The specimen was NKG2D-low CD8+ T cells sorted from blood. The DNA of the CDR3 is TGTGCCAGCAGCTTACGTGGGAACACTGAAGCTTTCTTT. Residues: CASSLRGNTEAFF.